The T cell receptor (beta chain) under discussion was sequenced for a study of cytomegalovirus exposure and HLA in healthy donors (dated by TCRdb to 2016 to 2017). Notes on the research overall: According to an earlier analysis of 550 to 750 of the donors, about 190 million T cells yielded approximately 120 million unique TCR beta sequences and 276 Gb of sequence data. Across about 370 genotyped donors of the cohort, an average of about 200,000 unique TCR beta nucleotide sequences per donor were sequenced, and 15% to 20% of those sequences were non-productive. An early release that covered more than 550 HLA-typed donors contained approximately 290 gigabases of sequencing data and tens of millions of unique TCR sequences. The genetic ancestry cluster associated with self-reported Caucasian donors included 80% to 90% of the 398 genotyped donors. Both class I and class II loci were covered by HLA typing, at four-digit resolution. To decide whether each TCR beta V gene segment behaved as functional or pseudogenic, an earlier analysis of approximately 600 of the donors relied on high-throughput TCR beta sequencing. The T cell repertoires of several hundred subjects were profiled by immunosequencing and related to cytomegalovirus serostatus. A later genetic analysis used genome-wide SNP genotypes for about 60% of the roughly 700 donors, treating that subset as a discovery cohort. The aim of the study was to test whether cataloging public T cell receptors could identify signatures of past pathogen exposure. Rather than using new phenotypic data, the later analysis identified candidate immune exposures from TCR beta sequences and from how often those sequences occurred across donors. Donor age, sex, ethnicity and CMV serostatus were collected together with the repertoire data. Roughly 5 DR-DQ haplotypes were treated as single units for association and clustering because of strong linkage in the cohort. Along with the approximately 600-subject first cohort, a separate validation cohort of approximately 110 different subjects was used. All discovery cohort repertoires had been generated on a single sequencing platform. Typing coverage differed by locus: A, B, C, DRB1 and DQB1 were typed in roughly 629-630 donors, DQA1 in 522, DPA1 in 600 to 610, and DPB1 in 400 to 480. In a later analysis, previously published TCR beta repertoires from several hundred donors were re-analyzed and high-resolution HLA genotyping was added so that TCR occurrence patterns could be studied. High-throughput TCR immunosequencing, statistical association of individual TCRs with disease status, and machine learning were combined to predict cytomegalovirus infection status.

Library creation used the immunoSEQ multiplex PCR assay. The multiplex PCR relied on a mix of 60 forward primers for TCR Vbeta segments and 13 reverse primers for TCR Jbeta segments. The CDR3 region of rearranged TCR beta genes was amplified from genomic DNA with a multiplex PCR assay. On the Illumina HiSeq System, the amplified TCR beta libraries were sequenced as 87-base-pair reads. In the source study's methods: A later analysis counted about 76 million unique TCR beta chains across the 666 repertoires, and around 9.9 million of these chains were shared by at least two donors. A nearest-neighbor algorithm error-corrected the raw reads and collapsed the reads into unique sequences, merging closely related sequences to remove PCR and sequencing errors. CDR3 sequences were aligned to IMGT reference sequences to assign V, D and J gene segments. For a sequence to be retained, a match of at least six nucleotides was required to both a V gene segment and a J gene segment. Rearrangements were called productive when the CDR3 lacked stop codons and stayed in frame with V and J; all others were non-productive. Following IMGT convention, CDR3 was defined as the stretch from the second conserved V-encoded cysteine up to the conserved J-encoded phenylalanine. The earlier analysis of 587 of the donors excluded sequences that lacked an unambiguous match to a single V gene segment. In an earlier analysis of a few hundred of the donors, a V segment was called functional when productive rearrangements were above 56.7%, and segregating when the standard deviation between donors exceeded 5%. To diagnose cytomegalovirus status from the catalog of TCR beta chain sequences, a statistical classification framework was built. In a later analysis, TCR nucleotide sequences were compared against IMGT/GENE-DB human TR gene sequences so that V and J genes could be assigned. The TCRdist pipeline was used in a later analysis to assign CDR3 sequences and most-parsimonious VDJ recombination scenarios. A later analysis defined each TCR beta chain by its CDR3 amino acid sequence plus V-gene family, and excluded reads lacking a unique V-gene family. To address suspected cross-contamination and a sequencing artifact, a later analysis removed 550 to 750 highly shared, low-generation-probability nucleotide sequences. In a later analysis, a clonal expansion index for each public chain was calculated from normalized within-repertoire ranks of inferred template counts. A later analysis computed generation probabilities with a VDJ recombination model fitted to out-of-frame rearrangements, and checked the results against IGoR. In a later analysis, hypergeometric tests were used to score TCR-TCR, TCR-HLA and TCR-CMV co-occurrence, with a repertoire-size bias correction applied to TCR pairs. To estimate false discovery rates, a later analysis permuted the HLA or CMV assignments 20 times. In a later analysis, co-occurring TCRs were grouped with DBSCAN, and TCRdist sequence similarity was added when clustering was performed within HLA-allele-positive subsets. Co-occurrence clustering excluded repertoires with fewer than 30,000 or more than 120,000 public chains, plus five with anomalous nucleotide sharing. As stored in TCRdb, this immuneACCESS dataset retains in-frame rearrangements with V and J assigned. A fraction of the clones does not appear; measured against another copy, unresolved V genes explain less than half of the discrepancy, and the remainder lacks a known reason. That table supplies the V and J calls and clone size; D and trimming were determined from the DNA. This sample has around 100,000 clones in its table, and approximately 80% of those were observed once. The top ten constitute around a tenth of the sample.

Overall study results and their limits: The authors suggested that the approach could potentially be extended to other disease states and immunological phenotypes. Immune exposure information for the cohort was limited to CMV serostatus. A further reported finding was that TCR beta sequences accurately predicted the HLA-A and HLA-B alleles for most subjects in the first cohort. A later genetic analysis associated a missense DCLRE1C variant with V-gene and J-gene trimming of TCR beta chains, and an independent cohort replicated the association. A later analysis found that HLA-associated TCR beta chains were more clonally expanded and had lower generation probabilities than equally common non-associated chains. In a later genetic analysis, fewer N-insertions in productive TCRs were reported among donors in an Asian-associated ancestry cluster than the 666-donor mean. A few of the identified cytomegalovirus-associated TCR beta chains were confirmed in vitro to be specific for cytomegalovirus antigens. While some public TCRs were present in many individuals, most TCR sequences turned up only very rarely across donors. This cohort had only TCR beta chains sequenced, and the lack of alpha or paired-chain data limited which features could be detected. Specific HLA alleles were associated with 15,000 to 20,000 TCR beta sequences at a false discovery rate of 0.05 in a later analysis. A total of 164 TCR beta chains were listed by the study as associated with cytomegalovirus. According to a later analysis, parvovirus B19, influenza, CMV and Epstein-Barr virus appeared linked to several top co-occurrence clusters. The sequencing pipeline was judged likely to have produced a cluster of highly shared sequence variants as a technical artifact. Correlated functional status among segregating V segments might be attributable to linkage disequilibrium, but an unknown experimental factor could not be ruled out. Because some donors lacked HLA typing at each locus, the association tests relied only on the typed subset. Over 15 rarely observed V segments, including chromosome 9 orphons, were excluded from the earlier analysis of approximately 500 of the donors because counts were too low. In both the original and validation cohorts, the classifier was reported to diagnose cytomegalovirus status with high specificity and sensitivity. In a later analysis, most CMV-associated TCR beta chains were found to appear HLA-restricted, with HLA associations seemingly driven largely by CMV exposure. An earlier analysis of approximately 500 of the donors showed that most TCR beta V segments appeared in productive rearrangements either about 87% or about 30% of the time, which broadly matched IMGT annotations. When HLA alleles, especially DR and DQ, strongly co-occurred, TCR associations were difficult to assign to individual alleles. Presence/absence analyses assumed roughly uniform sequencing depth across donors, an assumption that may not hold. In a later analysis, TCR association rates were found to vary across HLA loci, with the most associated TCRs seen for DRB1 alleles and the fewest for HLA-C alleles.

Points on this clone: It lacks a known antigen. Qualities for individual bases were not recorded, and no much larger clone is one base off.

The cohort consisted of 600 to 750 healthy bone marrow donors. All cohort members were sampled while nominally healthy, although unrecorded immune exposures were likely present. The donor was CMV seropositive and belonged to the group of more than 250 seropositive cohort members. A peripheral blood sample was provided by each donor, and peripheral blood mononuclear cells were used for TCR beta sequencing. Genomic DNA was extracted from the blood cell samples with the Qiagen DNeasy Blood Extraction Kit. This clonotype was sampled from a male donor in good health and CMV-seropositive. The sequencing sample was made of PBMCs.

The nucleotide sequence is TGTGCCTGGACCGTAGCGGGCTACACCGGGGAGCTGTTTTTT. This gives the protein CAWTVAGYTGELFF. The chain was built from TRBV30 and TRBJ2-2, with 7 bases matching TRBD2. The CDR3 runs 14 amino acids, cysteine and phenylalanine included. Kept here is only the CDR3 DNA, which spans 42 bases and is read in frame from base 1. Reading the germline V gene (reference sequence) gives CDR1 GTSNPN and CDR2 SVGIG. Trimming removed 4 bases from V and 3 bases from J; the gene matches leave 5 bases unexplained.